Presented here are 3 T cell receptor beta chains from one specimen sequenced in a study of PD-L1 blockade in urothelial cancer. Assay: immunoSEQ multiplex PCR; the TCRdb copy retains only in-frame clones and omits some. In the table there are 100,000 to 150,000 clones, around 85% of which are singletons. The time point is: pretreatment peripheral blood. The specimen was PBMCs, collected around atezolizumab (anti-PD-L1) treatment. The receptors here all came from a man aged 50-59 years with urothelial cancer.

J is TRBJ2-4 and V is TRBV30; TRBD2 matches at 11 bases. There are 20 residues in the CDR3. Per the germline V gene, CDR1 is GTSNPN and CDR2 is SVGIG (reference sequence). The J segment lost 1 base and the V segment lost 0 bases, leaving 14 bases of the junction unmatched. The CDR3 loop reads CAWSVQAGTSGPRAKNIQYF. CDR3 nucleotide sequence: TGTGCCTGGAGTGTACAGGCCGGGACTAGCGGTCCCCGGGCCAAAAACATTCAGTACTTC. The whole variable domain, filled in from reference TRBV30 and TRBJ2-4, reads SQTIHQWPATLVQPVGSPLSLECTVEGTSNPNLYWYRQAAGRGLQLLFYSVGIGQISSEVPQNLSASRPQDRQFILSSKKLLLSDSGFYLCAWSVQAGTSGPRAKNIQYFGAGTRLSVL.

This chain connects TRBV2 to TRBJ2-5, with D possibly matching TRBD1 (6 bases). The germline gives CDR1 SNHLY, CDR2 FYNNEI. V lost 7 bases, J lost 2 bases, and 20 bases lay in between. The CDR3 runs to 16 residues. The CDR3 region is CASTDRGNREQETQYF. In DNA form, the CDR3 reads TGTGCCAGCACTGATAGGGGGAATAGAGAACAAGAGACCCAGTACTTC.

The CDR3 DNA is TGTGCCAGCAGTTTATCCCGGGACAACCAAGAGACCCAGTACTTC. Its translation is CASSLSRDNQETQYF. The chain employs TRBV28 and TRBJ2-5; possible D gene TRBD1, 6 bases. V was cut by 1 base and J by 0 bases, with 9 bases left in between. This CDR3 spans 15 amino acids. CDR1 MDHEN and CDR2 SYDVKM come from the germline V gene.